This TCR beta chain was captured by sequencing in a study of OX40 agonist ivuxolimab in advanced cancers. Study as a whole: Patients were given ivuxolimab, an antibody that agonizes OX40 (CD134).

Sequencing used immunoSEQ multiplex PCR; TCRdb keeps in-frame clones, though not all of them. The sample shows about 66,000 clones, about 86% of them seen only once. Of note for this clone: Its antigen is unknown.

General study findings and limits: In the 0.1-3.0 mg/kg groups, partial responders showed among the lowest expansion. Both blood CD4+ and CD8+ T cells showed clonal growth by week 6 at 0.1 to 3.0 mg/kg. Low normalized T-cell clonal expansion was additionally recorded for some nonresponders.

Trimming left V 2 bases short and J 1 base short, with 8 bases between. The CDR3 consists of 14 residues. Germline values: CDR1 SGHTA, CDR2 FQGNSA. Material: CD4+ or CD8+ T cells sorted from blood, obtained in a trial of the OX40 agonist ivuxolimab. This chain links TRBV7-2 with TRBJ1-1; D ambiguous. This clonotype was sampled from an adult with an advanced solid tumor such as melanoma, head and neck, liver or kidney cancer. Here the CDR3 DNA reads TGTGCCAGCAGCTTACCCCCGGGGAACACTGAAGCTTTCTTT. Its protein is CASSLPPGNTEAFF.